Listed below are T cell receptor beta chains from one sample, sequenced in a study of cytomegalovirus exposure and HLA in healthy donors. Repertoires were generated with immunoSEQ multiplex PCR, while TCRdb's copy carries only in-frame clones and drops some. The data hold around 99,000 clones, with 74% observed a single time. Sequencing used PBMCs. The source is a middle-aged woman in good health and CMV-seropositive. Each CDR3 is given with its conserved first and last residue. Each record gives: clone size, V gene, J gene, CDR3 length, D gene, CDR3 DNA, CDR3 protein. The D gene is left open where the match is weak. Clone size is shown for a subset of rows, as once, few, many or a class of expanded clone.

>once|TRBV6-5|TRBJ1-3|15|NA
TGTGCCAGCAGTCTAACCGGGACTTCTGGAAACACCATATATTTT
CASSLTGTSGNTIYF
>NA|TRBV5-1|TRBJ1-2|16|TRBD1
TGCGCCAGCAGCCCAGGACAGGACCGGTCTAACTATGGCTACACCTTC
CASSPGQDRSNYGYTF
>NA|TRBV27|TRBJ1-3|14|TRBD1
TGTGCCAGCAGTTTATCACAGGGGGCGAACACCATATATTTT
CASSLSQGANTIYF
>NA|TRBV4-3|TRBJ1-2|16|TRBD1
TGCGCCAGCAGCCAAGCACAGGGGGGGGGCAGCTATGGCTACACCTTC
CASSQAQGGGSYGYTF
>NA|TRBV27|TRBJ1-1|15|NA
TGTGCCAGCAGTTTAATCGGGGAGGGGAGGACTGAAGCTTTCTTT
CASSLIGEGRTEAFF
>NA|TRBV19|TRBJ2-5|14|NA
TGTGCCAGTAGTGCCTGGACAGACCAAGAGACCCAGTACTTC
CASSAWTDQETQYF
>once|TRBV7-8|TRBJ2-3|17|TRBD2
TGTGCCAGCAGCTGGAGGGGTAGCGGGGGCTCCGGAGATACGCAGTATTTT
CASSWRGSGGSGDTQYF
>NA|TRBV5-6|TRBJ1-2|14|NA
TGTGCCAGCAGCTGGTCCCAGGGGAACTATGGCTACACCTTC
CASSWSQGNYGYTF
>NA|TRBV5-1|TRBJ2-7|13|TRBD1
TGCGCCAGCAGAGACCAGGGGGCCGGGGAGCAGTACTTC
CASRDQGAGEQYF
>NA|TRBV4-1|TRBJ1-1|15|TRBD1
TGCGCCAGCAGCTACGACTCCGGGACAGCAAACGAAGCTTTCTTT
CASSYDSGTANEAFF
>NA|TRBV5-4|TRBJ2-3|16|TRBD2
TGTGCCAGCAGCCTCGGGACTAGCGGGGGGATAGATACGCAGTATTTT
CASSLGTSGGIDTQYF